A selection of T cell receptor beta chains follows, all from one sample in a study of T and B cells in COVID-19 patients. A single record per CDR3 protein comes from TCRdb applying MiXCR to the multiplex PCR reads. Of around 4,400 distinct CDR3 sequences in the sample, over 25% were seen once. The sequenced sample consisted of blood. These receptors were collected from a human donor with active COVID-19. Each CDR3 is given with its conserved first and last residue. Each record gives: clone size, D gene, J gene, V gene, CDR3 length, CDR3 protein, CDR3 DNA. A D gene is named only where the DNA matches it firmly. Clone size appears in some rows only: once, few, many, or a class for an expanded clone.

>few|.|TRBJ2-1|TRBV14|15
CASSPPPSLRNEQFF
TGTGCCAGCAGCCCCCCCCCAAGTTTACGCAATGAGCAGTTCTTC
>medium-sized|TRBD1|TRBJ2-1|TRBV6-5|13
CASSYRGPNEQFF
TGTGCCAGCAGTTACAGGGGGCCGAATGAGCAGTTCTTC
>few|.|TRBJ1-5|TRBV6-5|13
CASSYSFTQPQHF
TGTGCCAGCAGTTACTCCTTTACTCAGCCCCAGCATTTT
>medium-sized|.|TRBJ2-1|TRBV6-1|14
CASVAPGHFNEQFF
TGTGCCAGCGTAGCGCCGGGACATTTTAACGAGCAGTTCTTC
>few|.|TRBJ2-5|TRBV5-6|15
CASSLSGLFQETQYF
TGTGCCAGCAGCTTGTCTGGCCTTTTCCAAGAGACCCAGTACTTC
>medium-sized|TRBD1|TRBJ2-2|TRBV27|15
CASPGQESNTGELFF
TGTGCCAGCCCGGGACAGGAATCGAACACCGGGGAGCTGTTTTTT
>.|TRBD1|TRBJ2-7|TRBV20-1|13
CSATGTGLYEQYF
TGCAGTGCGACTGGGACAGGGTTGTACGAGCAGTACTTC
>medium-sized|.|TRBJ1-1|TRBV12-3/TRBV12-4|16
CASSSKIRTGKGEAFF
TGTGCCAGCAGTTCGAAAATAAGGACCGGGAAGGGTGAAGCTTTCTTT
>medium-sized|.|TRBJ2-7|TRBV30|12
CAWSSGYYEQYF
TGTGCCTGGAGTTCGGGTTACTACGAGCAGTACTTC
>medium-sized|.|TRBJ2-1|TRBV6-1|16
CATLEDGHVSYNEQFF
TGTGCCACCCTAGAGGATGGCCACGTCTCCTACAATGAGCAGTTCTTC
>few|.|TRBJ2-7|TRBV4-3|15
CASSPGGRNSYEQYF
TGCGCCAGCAGCCCCGGGGGGCGGAACTCCTACGAGCAGTACTTC
>medium-sized|.|TRBJ1-5|TRBV27|13
CASSSGPNQPQHF
TGTGCCAGCAGTTCCGGACCAAATCAGCCCCAGCATTTT
>.|.|TRBJ2-3|TRBV5-1|16
CASSLAGRSSTDTQYF
TGCGCCAGCAGCTTGGCGGGCAGGTCTAGCACAGATACGCAGTATTTT
>medium-sized|.|TRBJ1-2|TRBV6-5|14
CASSYSPTKYGYTF
TGTGCCAGCAGTTACTCCCCTACCAAATATGGCTACACCTTC
>.|.|TRBJ1-1|TRBV7-9|13
CASSLVLNTEAFF
TGTGCCAGCAGCTTAGTTCTGAACACTGAAGCTTTCTTT
>once|TRBD1|TRBJ2-1|TRBV29-1|12
CSVRTGYNEQFF
TGCAGCGTTAGGACAGGCTACAATGAGCAGTTCTTC
>.|.|TRBJ2-7|TRBV20-1|12
CSAGGGTYEQYF
TGCAGTGCTGGCGGGGGCACCTACGAGCAGTACTTC
>medium-sized|TRBD1|TRBJ1-6|TRBV19|15
CASSIPGQGNSPLHF
TGTGCCAGTAGTATTCCGGGACAGGGAAATTCACCCCTCCACTTT
>medium-sized|TRBD1|TRBJ2-7|TRBV6-5|14
CASRGQPGYYEQYF
TGTGCCAGCAGGGGACAGCCAGGATACTACGAGCAGTACTTC
>large|.|TRBJ2-3|TRBV29-1|13
CSVGTVFTDTQYF
TGCAGCGTCGGTACAGTTTTCACAGATACGCAGTATTTT
>medium-sized|TRBD1|TRBJ1-5|TRBV19|15
CASIPDRGSNQPQHF
TGTGCCAGTATCCCGGACAGGGGAAGCAATCAGCCCCAGCATTTT
>medium-sized|.|TRBJ2-5|TRBV6-5|17
CASSEMPYGTSQETQYF
TGTGCCAGCAGCGAGATGCCGTATGGGACAAGCCAAGAGACCCAGTACTTC
>medium-sized|TRBD2|TRBJ2-1|TRBV18|17
CASSPSGGLARLNEQFF
TGTGCCAGCTCACCTTCAGGTGGACTAGCCCGACTCAATGAGCAGTTCTTC
>few|TRBD2|TRBJ2-1|TRBV14|15
CASSRVAGYYNEQFF
TGTGCCAGCAGCCGCGTAGCGGGATATTACAATGAGCAGTTCTTC
>.|.|TRBJ2-3|TRBV6-4|15
CASSDLGDETDTQYF
TGTGCCAGCAGTGACTTAGGGGACGAGACAGATACGCAGTATTTT
>medium-sized|.|TRBJ1-3|TRBV19|14
CASSMTASGNTIYF
TGTGCCAGTAGTATGACAGCCTCTGGAAACACCATATATTTT
>.|TRBD2|TRBJ2-7|TRBV20-1|14
CSARGLAGAYEQYF
TGCAGTGCTAGGGGACTAGCGGGAGCCTACGAGCAGTACTTC
>large|.|TRBJ2-1|TRBV29-1|13
CSVERGEYNEQFF
TGCAGCGTTGAAAGAGGCGAGTACAATGAGCAGTTCTTC
>.|.|TRBJ2-5|TRBV5-6|16
CASSLGGAPIQETQYF
TGTGCCAGCAGCTTGGGCGGGGCTCCTATTCAAGAGACCCAGTACTTC
>medium-sized|TRBD1|TRBJ2-7|TRBV7-6|17
CASSLADPRGSSYEQYF
TGTGCCAGCAGCTTAGCGGATCCCAGGGGGAGCTCCTACGAGCAGTACTTC